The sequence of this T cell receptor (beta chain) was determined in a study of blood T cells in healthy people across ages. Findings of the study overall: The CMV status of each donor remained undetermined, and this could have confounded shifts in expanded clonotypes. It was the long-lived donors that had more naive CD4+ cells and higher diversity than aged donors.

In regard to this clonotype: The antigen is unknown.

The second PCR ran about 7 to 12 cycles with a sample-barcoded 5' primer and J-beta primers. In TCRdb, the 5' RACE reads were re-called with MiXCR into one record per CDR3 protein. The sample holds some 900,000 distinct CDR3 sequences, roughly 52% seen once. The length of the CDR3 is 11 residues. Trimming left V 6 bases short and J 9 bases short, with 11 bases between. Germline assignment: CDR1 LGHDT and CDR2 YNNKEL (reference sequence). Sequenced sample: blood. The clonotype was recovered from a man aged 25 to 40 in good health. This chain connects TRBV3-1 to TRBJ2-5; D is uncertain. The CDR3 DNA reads TGTGCCAGCAGTCAGGTCTCTGCCCAGTACTTC. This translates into CASSQVSAQYF.